This record covers a single T cell receptor (beta chain). Antigen unknown. The source of the sample is a study of cytomegalovirus exposure and HLA in healthy donors. Study-wide points: A later analysis appeared to link common viral pathogens to several of the most significant clusters.

The PCR had 60 Vbeta and 13 Jbeta primers. Assay used: immunoSEQ multiplex PCR; TCRdb lists only in-frame clones, some missing. The sample carries tens of thousands of clones, around 76% recorded once. Sequenced: PBMCs. This sequence originates from a male donor in good health and CMV-seropositive.

This CDR3 reads CASSSTYQALYGYTF. The CDR3 nucleotides are TGTGCCAGTAGTAGTACTTACCAAGCTCTGTATGGCTACACCTTC. The rearrangement uses TRBV19 and TRBJ1-2; D is uncertain. V lost 4 bases and J lost 5, with 17 bases in between. The CDR3 has 15 residues. In germline, CDR1 is LNHDA, CDR2 SQIVND (reference sequence).